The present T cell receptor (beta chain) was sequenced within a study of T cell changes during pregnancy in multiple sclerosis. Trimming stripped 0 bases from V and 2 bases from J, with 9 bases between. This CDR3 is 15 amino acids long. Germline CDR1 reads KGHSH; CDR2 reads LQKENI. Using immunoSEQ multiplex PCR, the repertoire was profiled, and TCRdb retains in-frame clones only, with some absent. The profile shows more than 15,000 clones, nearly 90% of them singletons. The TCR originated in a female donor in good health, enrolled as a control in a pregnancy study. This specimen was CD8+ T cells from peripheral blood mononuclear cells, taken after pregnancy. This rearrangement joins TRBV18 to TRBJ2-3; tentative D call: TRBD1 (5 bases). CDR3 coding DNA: TGTGCCAGCTCACCACCCCAGGGAATCACAGATACGCAGTATTTT. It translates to CASSPPQGITDTQYF.